These T cell receptor beta chains were read from a single sample in a study of T-cell memory formation after mild COVID-19. TCRdb recomputed calls from the 5' RACE reads with MiXCR, one row per CDR3 protein. The sample contains 350,000 or so distinct CDR3 sequences, roughly 20% of which appear only once. The sequenced material came from PBMCs or a T cell subset sorted from them (not recorded which). The source is a man between 18 and 29 years old who had mild COVID-19 (a few samples of this study predate the infection). Cell type and time point are not known. Both conserved end residues are trimmed from each CDR3. Each record gives: D gene, J gene, V gene, CDR3 protein. D genes are given only for firm matches.

D gene: TRBD1; J gene: TRBJ1-6; V gene: TRBV20-1; CDR3 protein: SAPPMDRGIWNSPLH
D gene: .; J gene: TRBJ2-7; V gene: TRBV7-2; CDR3 protein: ASSLVGAPSSEQY
D gene: .; J gene: TRBJ2-7; V gene: TRBV5-1; CDR3 protein: ASSLPEGSRVQY
D gene: .; J gene: TRBJ2-2; V gene: TRBV19; CDR3 protein: ASSIDQKTGELF
D gene: .; J gene: TRBJ1-2; V gene: TRBV28; CDR3 protein: ASSTTTSGYT
D gene: .; J gene: TRBJ1-3; V gene: TRBV7-8; CDR3 protein: ASAGGGNTIY
D gene: .; J gene: TRBJ1-2; V gene: TRBV20-1; CDR3 protein: SAPSGQGDYGYT
D gene: .; J gene: TRBJ1-2; V gene: TRBV10-3; CDR3 protein: AISGDTNYGYT
D gene: .; J gene: TRBJ1-2; V gene: TRBV20-1; CDR3 protein: SASPVDSYGYT
D gene: TRBD1; J gene: TRBJ1-4; V gene: TRBV5-4; CDR3 protein: ASSLGGTGREKLF
D gene: .; J gene: TRBJ1-5; V gene: TRBV20-1; CDR3 protein: SANQWGRAHQPQH
D gene: .; J gene: TRBJ1-4; V gene: TRBV20-1; CDR3 protein: SARQAINEKLF
D gene: .; J gene: TRBJ1-1; V gene: TRBV7-9; CDR3 protein: ASKQINTEAF
D gene: TRBD2; J gene: TRBJ2-3; V gene: TRBV6-6; CDR3 protein: ASSYPGGATDTQY
D gene: .; J gene: TRBJ1-4; V gene: TRBV7-2; CDR3 protein: ASSFGGVSEKLF
D gene: .; J gene: TRBJ2-7; V gene: TRBV5-1; CDR3 protein: ASSLGGAARLYEQY
D gene: TRBD1; J gene: TRBJ1-1; V gene: TRBV12-3/TRBV12-4; CDR3 protein: ASRTGAAEAF
D gene: TRBD1; J gene: TRBJ1-2; V gene: TRBV7-2; CDR3 protein: ASSLNRQGTYGYT
D gene: TRBD1; J gene: TRBJ2-5; V gene: TRBV3-1; CDR3 protein: ASSQVSGTGSLQETQY
D gene: TRBD1; J gene: TRBJ1-2; V gene: TRBV20-1; CDR3 protein: SAPGTGGDYGYT
D gene: .; J gene: TRBJ2-2; V gene: TRBV20-1; CDR3 protein: SASDGPGELF
D gene: .; J gene: TRBJ2-7; V gene: TRBV12-3/TRBV12-4; CDR3 protein: ASSSTGPSSYEQY
D gene: .; J gene: TRBJ1-1; V gene: TRBV7-8; CDR3 protein: ASSLYQHAEAF
D gene: .; J gene: TRBJ1-1; V gene: TRBV5-1; CDR3 protein: ASSPRPKGGGNDEAF
D gene: TRBD2; J gene: TRBJ2-3; V gene: TRBV2; CDR3 protein: ASRRGGNTDTQY
D gene: TRBD2; J gene: TRBJ2-7; V gene: TRBV5-1; CDR3 protein: ASSKGLADASHEQY
D gene: .; J gene: TRBJ2-3; V gene: TRBV9; CDR3 protein: ASSAPLGGLTDTQY
D gene: .; J gene: TRBJ2-2; V gene: TRBV5-1; CDR3 protein: ASSLRQENTGELF
D gene: TRBD1; J gene: TRBJ1-6; V gene: TRBV30; CDR3 protein: ALGTGNSPLH
D gene: .; J gene: TRBJ2-1; V gene: TRBV20-1; CDR3 protein: SARDPRGGNEQF